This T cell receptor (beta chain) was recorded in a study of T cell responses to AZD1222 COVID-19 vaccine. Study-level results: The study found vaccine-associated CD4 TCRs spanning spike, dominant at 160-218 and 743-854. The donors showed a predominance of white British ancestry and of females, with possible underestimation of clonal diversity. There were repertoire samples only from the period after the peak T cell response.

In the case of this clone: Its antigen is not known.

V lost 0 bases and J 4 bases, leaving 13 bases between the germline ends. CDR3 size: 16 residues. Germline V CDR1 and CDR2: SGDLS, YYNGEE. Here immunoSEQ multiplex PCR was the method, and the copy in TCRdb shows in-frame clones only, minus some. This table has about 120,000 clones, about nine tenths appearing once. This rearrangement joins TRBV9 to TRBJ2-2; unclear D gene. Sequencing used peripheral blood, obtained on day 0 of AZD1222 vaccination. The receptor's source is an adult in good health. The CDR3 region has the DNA TGTGCCAGCAGCGTAGCCTGGGTGACGGGCACCGGGGAGCTGTTTTTT. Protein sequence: CASSVAWVTGTGELFF.